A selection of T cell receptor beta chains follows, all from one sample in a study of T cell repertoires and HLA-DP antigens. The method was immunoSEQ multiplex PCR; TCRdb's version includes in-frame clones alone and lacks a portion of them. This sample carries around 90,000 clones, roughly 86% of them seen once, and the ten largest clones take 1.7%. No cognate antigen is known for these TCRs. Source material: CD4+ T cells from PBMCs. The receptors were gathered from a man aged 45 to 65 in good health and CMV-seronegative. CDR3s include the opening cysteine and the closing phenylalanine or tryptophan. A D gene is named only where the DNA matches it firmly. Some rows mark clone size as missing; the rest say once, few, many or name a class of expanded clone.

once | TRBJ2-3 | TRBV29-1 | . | TGCAGCGTTGACGCCGGAGATACGCAGTATTTT | CSVDAGDTQYF
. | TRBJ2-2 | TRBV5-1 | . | TGCGCCAGCAGCTTGGTGGTGGCCGGGGAGCTGTTTTTT | CASSLVVAGELFF
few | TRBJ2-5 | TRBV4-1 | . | TGCGCCAGCAGCCAAGGCGGCAGGGGGCGCGGGGGTGGGTCGACCCAGTACTTC | CASSQGGRGRGGGSTQYF
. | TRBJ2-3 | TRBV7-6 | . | TGTGCCAGCAGCTCCACAGATACGCAGTATTTT | CASSSTDTQYF
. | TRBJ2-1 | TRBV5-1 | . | TGCGCCAGCAGCTTCGCGGAAGGTGAGCAGTTCTTC | CASSFAEGEQFF
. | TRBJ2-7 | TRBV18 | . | TGTGCCAGCTCAGCCGGGATTTCCTACGAGCAGTACTTC | CASSAGISYEQYF
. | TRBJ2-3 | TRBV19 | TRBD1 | TGTGCCAGTAGTATGGGACAGGGTTTAACTAGCACAGATACGCAGTATTTT | CASSMGQGLTSTDTQYF
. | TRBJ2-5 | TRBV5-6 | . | TGTGCCAGCAGCTTGGTGGGCTCCCAAGAGACCCAGTACTTC | CASSLVGSQETQYF
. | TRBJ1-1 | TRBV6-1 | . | TGTGCCAGCAGTGAATTGCAGGGCACTGAAGCTTTCTTT | CASSELQGTEAFF
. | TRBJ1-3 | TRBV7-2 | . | TGTGCCAGCAGCCAAGGACAGAGCCGCTCTGGAAACACCATATATTTT | CASSQGQSRSGNTIYF
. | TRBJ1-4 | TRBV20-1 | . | TGCAGTGCTCAGGTGGGGGTAAAACTGTTTTTT | CSAQVGVKLFF
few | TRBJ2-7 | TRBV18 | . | TGTGCCAGCTCACCACCGCAGGGCCCTTACGAGCAGTACTTC | CASSPPQGPYEQYF
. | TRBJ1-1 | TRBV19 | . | TGTGCCAGTAGTATTACGGTGAACACTGAAGCTTTCTTT | CASSITVNTEAFF
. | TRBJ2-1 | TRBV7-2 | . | TGTGCCAGCAAGGGGACCCGCTCCTACAATGAGCAGTTCTTC | CASKGTRSYNEQFF
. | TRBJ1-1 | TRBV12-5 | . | TGTGCTAGTGGTTTAGAGGGGCTGAACACTGAAGCTTTCTTT | CASGLEGLNTEAFF
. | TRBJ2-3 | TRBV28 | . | TGTGCCAGCAGTTTTAGTTGGGCGGCCCTCACAGATACGCAGTATTTT | CASSFSWAALTDTQYF
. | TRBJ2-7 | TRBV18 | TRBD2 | TGTGCCAGCTCACCAGGACTAGCGGGAGTCGATGAGCAGTACTTC | CASSPGLAGVDEQYF
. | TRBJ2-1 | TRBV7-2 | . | TGTGCCAGCAGCCTCTATGGCTCCTACAATGAGCAGTTCTTC | CASSLYGSYNEQFF
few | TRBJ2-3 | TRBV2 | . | TGTGCCAGCAGTGTGGGTCCGGGACCTAACACAGATACGCAGTATTTT | CASSVGPGPNTDTQYF
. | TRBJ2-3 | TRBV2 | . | TGTGCCAGTAAGGGTCAGGGTGCAGATACGCAGTATTTT | CASKGQGADTQYF
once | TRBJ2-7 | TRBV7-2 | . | TGTGCCAGCAGCAAATTAGGGGGCTACGAGCAGTACTTC | CASSKLGGYEQYF
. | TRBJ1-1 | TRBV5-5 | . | TGTGCCAGCAGCTTGAAGGGAAACACTGAAGCTTTCTTT | CASSLKGNTEAFF
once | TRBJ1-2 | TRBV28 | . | TGTGCCAGCAGTTTATATCCCCCACCCCCTGGCTACACCTTC | CASSLYPPPPGYTF
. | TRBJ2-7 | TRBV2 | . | TGTGCCAGCAGGGATCGCGTTTTGAAGATCGAGCAGTACTTC | CASRDRVLKIEQYF
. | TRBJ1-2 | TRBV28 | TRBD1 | TGTGCCAGCAGTTACCAGGGGGCGCCCGGCTACACCTTC | CASSYQGAPGYTF
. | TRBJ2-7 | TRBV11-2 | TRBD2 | TGTGCCAGCAGCACGGGACTAGCGGGGGGCCAGGTGCAGTACTTC | CASSTGLAGGQVQYF
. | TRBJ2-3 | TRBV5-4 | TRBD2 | TGTGCCAGCAGCGGTAGCGGGAGTTTCCCAGATACGCAGTATTTT | CASSGSGSFPDTQYF
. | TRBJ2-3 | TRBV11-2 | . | TGTGCCAGCAGCTTAGTCGGGGGAACTAGCACAGATACGCAGTATTTT | CASSLVGGTSTDTQYF
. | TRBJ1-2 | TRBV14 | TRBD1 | TGTGCCAGCAGCCAAGCATCAGGGGGCTATGGCTACACCTTC | CASSQASGGYGYTF
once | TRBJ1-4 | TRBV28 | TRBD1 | TGTGCCAGCAGGATCTCACAGGGGGCGCGAGGTGAAAAACTGTTTTTT | CASRISQGARGEKLFF
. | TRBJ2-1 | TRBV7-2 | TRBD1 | TGTGCCAGCAGCCTTAGCGACAGGGGAGAGCAGTTCTTC | CASSLSDRGEQFF
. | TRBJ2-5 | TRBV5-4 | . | TGTGCCAGCAGCTTTCCAAGGCAAGAGACCCAGTACTTC | CASSFPRQETQYF
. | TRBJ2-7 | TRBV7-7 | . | TGTGCTAGCAGCTTAGAAGGGGCCGGGGCCGACGAGCAGTACTTC | CASSLEGAGADEQYF
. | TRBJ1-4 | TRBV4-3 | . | TGCGCCAGCAGCCAAGCTGTTGCAACTAATGAAAAACTGTTTTTT | CASSQAVATNEKLFF
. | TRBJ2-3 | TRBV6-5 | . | TGTGCCAGCAGTTACCATAGCCGGTCTAGCACAGATACGCAGTATTTT | CASSYHSRSSTDTQYF
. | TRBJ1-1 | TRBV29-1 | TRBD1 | TGCAGCGTTGGGGGGAGGACAGGGCGGACTGAAGCTTTCTTT | CSVGGRTGRTEAFF
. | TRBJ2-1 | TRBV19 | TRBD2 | TGTGCCAGTAGTATAGATCCCACTAGCGGGAGGTTCAGCTACAATGAGCAGTTCTTC | CASSIDPTSGRFSYNEQFF
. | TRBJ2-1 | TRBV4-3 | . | TGCGCCAGCAGCCAAGTCCAACGGGACGTACATCGGTTCTTC | CASSQVQRDVHRFF
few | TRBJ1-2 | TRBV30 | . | TGTGCCTGGAGCCCTGACAGGATTGATGGCTACACCTTC | CAWSPDRIDGYTF
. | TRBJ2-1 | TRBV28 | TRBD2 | TGTGCCAGCAGGCGCGGGGGGGATCCCGAGCAGTTCTTC | CASRRGGDPEQFF
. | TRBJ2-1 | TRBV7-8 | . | TGTGCCAGCAGCTTAACTAGCAGCAACAATGAGCAGTTCTTC | CASSLTSSNNEQFF
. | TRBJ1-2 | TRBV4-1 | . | TGCGCCAGCAGCCAAACGGAGTTAGTCGGAGGCTACACCTTC | CASSQTELVGGYTF
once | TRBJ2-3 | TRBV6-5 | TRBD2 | TGTGCCAGCAGCCAAGGAGCGGGAAGCACAGATACGCAGTATTTT | CASSQGAGSTDTQYF
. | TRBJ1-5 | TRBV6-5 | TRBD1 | TGTGCCAGCAGTGGAGACAGGGGGCCTAATCAGCCCCAGCATTTT | CASSGDRGPNQPQHF
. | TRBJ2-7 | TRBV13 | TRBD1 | TGTGCCAGCAGCTCGACAGGGAATCGGATGCTGTACTTC | CASSSTGNRMLYF
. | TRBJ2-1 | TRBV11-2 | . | TGTGCCAGCAGCTTAGGGTTGAATGAGCAGTTCTTC | CASSLGLNEQFF
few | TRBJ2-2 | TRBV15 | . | TGTGCCACCAGCAGAGATGGGGGCACCGGGGAGCTGTTTTTT | CATSRDGGTGELFF
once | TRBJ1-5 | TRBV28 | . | TGTGCCAGCAGTTCAGGAGGGGCGGTAAGGCTGAATCAGCCCCAGCATTTT | CASSSGGAVRLNQPQHF
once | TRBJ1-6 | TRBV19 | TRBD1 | TGTGCCAGTAGAGCGACAGGGGAATTGTCACCCCTCCACTTT | CASRATGELSPLHF
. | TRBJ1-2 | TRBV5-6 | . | TGTGCCAGCAGCCGCCCAGGGGCGCCGTTGGGTGGCTACACCTTC | CASSRPGAPLGGYTF